The rows below give T cell receptor beta chains drawn from one sample of a study of T cells in Graves' hyperthyroidism and ophthalmopathy. TCRdb used MiXCR to reprocess the multiplex PCR reads, holding one entry per CDR3 protein. The top ten clones hold around 3.5% of a sample with about 600,000 distinct CDR3 sequences, 16% of them seen once. The sequenced material came from blood. The receptors were sampled from a woman aged 40 to 50 with Graves' ophthalmopathy. Both conserved end residues are part of each CDR3. A D gene is named only where the DNA matches it firmly. Clone sizes are given selectively: once, few, many, or a class where the clone is expanded.

V gene: TRBV6-5
clone size: NA
CDR3 length: 19
D gene: TRBD2
J gene: TRBJ2-1
CDR3 protein: CASSYSKDGTSLPGNEQFF
CDR3 DNA: TGTGCCAGCAGTTACTCGAAGGATGGGACTAGCTTGCCCGGGAATGAGCAGTTCTTC

V gene: TRBV25-1
clone size: few
CDR3 length: 16
D gene: TRBD2
J gene: TRBJ2-1
CDR3 protein: CASSGEPGLAGTPQFF
CDR3 DNA: TGTGCCAGCAGTGGGGAACCGGGACTAGCGGGAACCCCGCAGTTCTTC

V gene: TRBV6-5
clone size: NA
CDR3 length: 16
D gene: TRBD2
J gene: TRBJ2-7
CDR3 protein: CASSYLTGGVSYEQYF
CDR3 DNA: TGTGCCAGCAGTTACTTAACGGGAGGGGTCTCCTACGAGCAGTACTTC

V gene: TRBV20-1
clone size: many
CDR3 length: 14
D gene: TRBD1
J gene: TRBJ2-1
CDR3 protein: CSARGLGQGYEQFF
CDR3 DNA: TGCAGTGCTAGAGGATTGGGACAGGGGTATGAGCAGTTCTTC

V gene: TRBV6-1
clone size: many
CDR3 length: 15
D gene: TRBD1
J gene: TRBJ1-1
CDR3 protein: CASRYRQGPNTEAFF
CDR3 DNA: TGTGCCAGCAGATACCGACAGGGGCCGAACACTGAAGCTTTCTTT

V gene: TRBV10-2
clone size: few
CDR3 length: 15
D gene: NA
J gene: TRBJ2-7
CDR3 protein: CASRGLVLSSYEQYF
CDR3 DNA: TGCGCCAGCAGAGGACTGGTCTTATCCTCCTACGAGCAGTACTTC

V gene: TRBV20-1
clone size: few
CDR3 length: 15
D gene: NA
J gene: TRBJ2-1
CDR3 protein: CSARGPGVVYNEQFF
CDR3 DNA: TGCAGTGCTAGAGGCCCTGGCGTCGTCTACAATGAGCAGTTCTTC

V gene: TRBV6-1
clone size: many
CDR3 length: 16
D gene: TRBD2
J gene: TRBJ2-1
CDR3 protein: CASSPVSSGRATEQFF
CDR3 DNA: TGTGCCAGCAGTCCCGTCTCTAGCGGGAGGGCCACTGAGCAGTTCTTC

V gene: TRBV19
clone size: NA
CDR3 length: 15
D gene: NA
J gene: TRBJ1-2
CDR3 protein: CASSVATGLGYGYTF
CDR3 DNA: TGTGCCAGTAGTGTCGCGACAGGCTTGGGCTATGGCTACACCTTC

V gene: TRBV20-1
clone size: few
CDR3 length: 15
D gene: TRBD1
J gene: TRBJ1-5
CDR3 protein: CSGREQGIGNQPQHF
CDR3 DNA: TGCAGTGGACGAGAACAGGGGATTGGCAATCAGCCCCAGCATTTT

V gene: TRBV11-2
clone size: NA
CDR3 length: 14
D gene: NA
J gene: TRBJ2-7
CDR3 protein: CASSILGSSYEQYF
CDR3 DNA: TGTGCCAGCAGTATCTTGGGCAGCTCCTACGAGCAGTACTTC

V gene: TRBV10-2
clone size: many
CDR3 length: 13
D gene: TRBD1
J gene: TRBJ2-5
CDR3 protein: CASSLGGWETQYF
CDR3 DNA: TGCGCCAGCAGTCTAGGGGGCTGGGAGACCCAGTACTTC

V gene: TRBV15
clone size: many
CDR3 length: 16
D gene: NA
J gene: TRBJ1-3
CDR3 protein: CATSRGREYSGNTIYF
CDR3 DNA: TGTGCCACCAGCAGAGGCCGGGAGTACTCTGGAAACACCATATATTTT

V gene: TRBV6-1
clone size: many
CDR3 length: 15
D gene: TRBD1
J gene: TRBJ1-1
CDR3 protein: CASSEAGQVNTEAFF
CDR3 DNA: TGTGCCAGCAGTGAGGCGGGACAGGTGAACACTGAAGCTTTCTTT

V gene: TRBV7-2
clone size: few
CDR3 length: 12
D gene: NA
J gene: TRBJ2-7
CDR3 protein: CASSLAFREQYF
CDR3 DNA: TGTGCCAGCAGCTTAGCTTTCCGCGAGCAGTACTTC

V gene: TRBV4-2
clone size: NA
CDR3 length: 15
D gene: TRBD1
J gene: TRBJ1-5
CDR3 protein: CASSPQGAEPGPQHF
CDR3 DNA: TGTGCCAGCAGCCCTCAGGGGGCGGAACCGGGGCCCCAGCATTTT

V gene: TRBV3-1
clone size: few
CDR3 length: 18
D gene: TRBD1
J gene: TRBJ2-5
CDR3 protein: CASSHTGSGTGSQETQYF
CDR3 DNA: TGTGCCAGCAGCCACACGGGATCCGGGACAGGAAGTCAAGAGACCCAGTACTTC

V gene: TRBV20-1
clone size: many
CDR3 length: 13
D gene: NA
J gene: TRBJ1-1
CDR3 protein: CSASRPPNTEAFF
CDR3 DNA: TGCAGTGCTAGCAGGCCCCCGAACACTGAAGCTTTCTTT

V gene: TRBV11-2
clone size: many
CDR3 length: 13
D gene: NA
J gene: TRBJ2-2
CDR3 protein: CASSAGWAGELFF
CDR3 DNA: TGTGCCAGCAGCGCAGGGTGGGCCGGGGAGCTGTTTTTT

V gene: TRBV6-1
clone size: many
CDR3 length: 12
D gene: NA
J gene: TRBJ1-1
CDR3 protein: CASSESAREAFF
CDR3 DNA: TGTGCCAGCAGTGAATCGGCCAGAGAAGCTTTCTTT

V gene: TRBV7-3
clone size: many
CDR3 length: 14
D gene: TRBD1
J gene: TRBJ2-1
CDR3 protein: CASSRTGDTGEQFF
CDR3 DNA: TGTGCCAGCAGCAGGACAGGGGATACGGGTGAGCAGTTCTTC

V gene: TRBV20-1
clone size: many
CDR3 length: 11
D gene: NA
J gene: TRBJ2-7
CDR3 protein: CSARGLREQYF
CDR3 DNA: TGCAGTGCTAGGGGGCTCCGCGAGCAGTACTTC

V gene: TRBV27
clone size: many
CDR3 length: 15
D gene: NA
J gene: TRBJ2-5
CDR3 protein: CASNFNAGAGETQYF
CDR3 DNA: TGTGCCAGCAATTTTAATGCAGGGGCAGGGGAGACCCAGTACTTC

V gene: TRBV3-1
clone size: many
CDR3 length: 15
D gene: NA
J gene: TRBJ2-4
CDR3 protein: CASSPPLGSGDIQYF
CDR3 DNA: TGTGCCAGCAGCCCACCCCTAGGTTCTGGGGACATTCAGTACTTC

V gene: TRBV3-1
clone size: many
CDR3 length: 13
D gene: NA
J gene: TRBJ1-1
CDR3 protein: CASSQAQSTEAFF
CDR3 DNA: TGTGCCAGCAGCCAAGCCCAGAGCACTGAAGCTTTCTTT

V gene: TRBV28
clone size: NA
CDR3 length: 14
D gene: TRBD2
J gene: TRBJ2-7
CDR3 protein: CAAGGTSGYYEQYF
CDR3 DNA: TGTGCCGCAGGGGGGACTAGCGGTTACTACGAGCAGTACTTC

V gene: TRBV5-1
clone size: few
CDR3 length: 13
D gene: NA
J gene: TRBJ1-2
CDR3 protein: CASSLEAGDGYTF
CDR3 DNA: TGCGCCAGCAGCTTGGAGGCAGGGGATGGCTACACCTTC

V gene: TRBV7-3
clone size: few
CDR3 length: 13
D gene: TRBD2
J gene: TRBJ2-1
CDR3 protein: CASSPGTRDEQFF
CDR3 DNA: TGTGCCAGCAGCCCGGGGACTAGGGATGAGCAGTTCTTC

V gene: TRBV11-3
clone size: many
CDR3 length: 15
D gene: TRBD1
J gene: TRBJ2-7
CDR3 protein: CASSSGTGTAYEQYF
CDR3 DNA: TGTGCCAGCAGCTCAGGAACCGGGACAGCCTACGAGCAGTACTTC

V gene: TRBV4-1
clone size: NA
CDR3 length: 14
D gene: NA
J gene: TRBJ1-5
CDR3 protein: CASSQGPGRQPQHF
CDR3 DNA: TGCGCCAGCAGCCAGGGTCCAGGTCGGCAGCCCCAGCATTTT

V gene: TRBV11-2
clone size: many
CDR3 length: 13
D gene: NA
J gene: TRBJ2-7
CDR3 protein: CASSLPYRYEQYF
CDR3 DNA: TGTGCCAGCAGCCTACCTTACCGCTACGAGCAGTACTTC

V gene: TRBV4-1
clone size: NA
CDR3 length: 14
D gene: TRBD2
J gene: TRBJ2-7
CDR3 protein: CASSQGREGYEQYF
CDR3 DNA: TGCGCCAGCAGCCAAGGCCGGGAGGGGTACGAGCAGTACTTC

V gene: TRBV5-6
clone size: NA
CDR3 length: 16
D gene: TRBD2
J gene: TRBJ2-2
CDR3 protein: CASSFNSGGLTGELFF
CDR3 DNA: TGTGCCAGCAGCTTTAATAGCGGGGGCCTCACCGGGGAGCTGTTTTTT

V gene: TRBV20-1
clone size: NA
CDR3 length: 12
D gene: TRBD1
J gene: TRBJ1-4
CDR3 protein: CSASDRNEKLFF
CDR3 DNA: TGCAGTGCTTCGGACAGGAATGAAAAACTGTTTTTT

V gene: TRBV9
clone size: once
CDR3 length: 15
D gene: TRBD2
J gene: TRBJ2-3
CDR3 protein: CASSVDGSGGDTQYF
CDR3 DNA: TGTGCCAGCAGCGTAGACGGTAGCGGGGGTGATACGCAGTATTTT

V gene: TRBV7-3
clone size: many
CDR3 length: 14
D gene: NA
J gene: TRBJ2-2
CDR3 protein: CASSAQGNTGELFF
CDR3 DNA: TGTGCCAGCAGTGCCCAGGGGAACACCGGGGAGCTGTTTTTT

V gene: TRBV16
clone size: many
CDR3 length: 13
D gene: TRBD1
J gene: TRBJ2-1
CDR3 protein: CASSRDRWNEQFF
CDR3 DNA: TGTGCCAGCAGCCGGGACAGGTGGAATGAGCAGTTCTTC

V gene: TRBV24-1
clone size: few
CDR3 length: 11
D gene: NA
J gene: TRBJ1-2
CDR3 protein: CATRGNYGYTF
CDR3 DNA: TGTGCCACCAGAGGAAACTATGGCTACACCTTC

V gene: TRBV11-3
clone size: NA
CDR3 length: 14
D gene: NA
J gene: TRBJ1-1
CDR3 protein: CASSRSGRNTEAFF
CDR3 DNA: TGTGCCAGCAGCCGATCCGGTAGGAACACTGAAGCTTTCTTT

V gene: TRBV5-1
clone size: NA
CDR3 length: 12
D gene: NA
J gene: TRBJ1-4
CDR3 protein: CASSMGNEKLFF
CDR3 DNA: TGCGCCAGCAGCATGGGGAATGAAAAACTGTTTTTT

V gene: TRBV20-1
clone size: few
CDR3 length: 14
D gene: NA
J gene: TRBJ1-6
CDR3 protein: CSALDWNDNSPLHF
CDR3 DNA: TGCAGTGCTTTGGACTGGAATGATAATTCACCCCTCCACTTT

V gene: TRBV3-1
clone size: NA
CDR3 length: 15
D gene: TRBD2
J gene: TRBJ2-3
CDR3 protein: CASSLAGVAGDTQYF
CDR3 DNA: TGTGCCAGCAGCCTCGCCGGGGTAGCGGGCGATACGCAGTATTTT

V gene: TRBV20-1
clone size: few
CDR3 length: 11
D gene: NA
J gene: TRBJ1-1
CDR3 protein: CSAPGRGEAFF
CDR3 DNA: TGCAGTGCTCCCGGGCGAGGTGAAGCTTTCTTT

V gene: TRBV13
clone size: few
CDR3 length: 12
D gene: TRBD2
J gene: TRBJ2-1
CDR3 protein: CASRLAGNEQFF
CDR3 DNA: TGTGCCAGCAGGCTAGCGGGCAATGAGCAGTTCTTC

V gene: TRBV4-1
clone size: few
CDR3 length: 15
D gene: TRBD2
J gene: TRBJ2-2
CDR3 protein: CASSQSGGAPGELFF
CDR3 DNA: TGCGCCAGCAGCCAAAGCGGGGGGGCCCCCGGGGAGCTGTTTTTT